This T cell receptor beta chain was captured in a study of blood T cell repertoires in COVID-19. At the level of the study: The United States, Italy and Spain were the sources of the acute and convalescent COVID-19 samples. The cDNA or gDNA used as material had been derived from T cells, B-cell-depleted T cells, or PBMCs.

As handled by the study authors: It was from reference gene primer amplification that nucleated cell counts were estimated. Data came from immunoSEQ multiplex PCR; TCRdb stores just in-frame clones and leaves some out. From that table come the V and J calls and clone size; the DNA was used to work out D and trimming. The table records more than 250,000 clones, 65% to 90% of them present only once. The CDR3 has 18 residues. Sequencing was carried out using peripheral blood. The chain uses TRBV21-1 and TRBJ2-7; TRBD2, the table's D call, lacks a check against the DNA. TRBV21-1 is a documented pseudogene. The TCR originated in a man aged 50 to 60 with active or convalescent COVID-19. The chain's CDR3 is CASSKIGPKRDYFGEQYF. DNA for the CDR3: TGTGCCAGCAGCAAAATCGGCCCAAAACGGGACTACTTTGGCGAGCAGTACTTC.